This is a list of T cell receptor beta chains from one sample in a study of T-cell reconstitution after alpha-beta-depleted transplantation in children. One entry per CDR3 protein, called by TCRdb with MiXCR from the PCR reads. The data hold about 980,000 distinct CDR3 sequences, with about 29% observed a single time. Sequencing used PBMCs, mostly from graft donor cells, obtained 360 days after TCRalphabeta/CD19-depleted stem cell transplant. The receptors stem from a boy in the first two years of life who had a stem cell transplant for SCID, so the T cells may come from the graft donor. Each CDR3 is given with its conserved first and last residue. A D gene is named only where the DNA matches it firmly. Not every row has a clone size; where given, it reads once, few, many or a size class.

CDR3aa: CASSLRPAGAGELFF
CDR3nt: TGCGCCAGCAGCTTGCGCCCGGCAGGCGCCGGGGAGCTGTTTTTT
d_gene: .
j_gene: TRBJ2-2
abundance: .
v_gene: TRBV5-1

CDR3aa: CASSLPGGDPDTQYF
CDR3nt: TGTGCCAGCAGCTTACCCGGGGGCGACCCAGATACGCAGTATTTT
d_gene: .
j_gene: TRBJ2-3
abundance: .
v_gene: TRBV7-9

CDR3aa: CASSLFMGNEQFF
CDR3nt: TGTGCCAGCAGTTTGTTTATGGGCAATGAGCAGTTCTTC
d_gene: .
j_gene: TRBJ2-1
abundance: few
v_gene: TRBV28

CDR3aa: CSVSRVDEQFF
CDR3nt: TGCAGCGTTTCTAGGGTGGATGAGCAGTTCTTC
d_gene: .
j_gene: TRBJ2-1
abundance: .
v_gene: TRBV29-1

CDR3aa: CASHSGEDYNEQFF
CDR3nt: TGTGCCAGTCATTCCGGCGAGGACTACAATGAGCAGTTCTTC
d_gene: .
j_gene: TRBJ2-1
abundance: once
v_gene: TRBV19

CDR3aa: CASSGLARSDTQYF
CDR3nt: TGTGCCAGCAGTGGTTTGGCTAGATCAGATACGCAGTATTTT
d_gene: .
j_gene: TRBJ2-3
abundance: .
v_gene: TRBV6-1

CDR3aa: CATSDQDPTLGGGHTQYF
CDR3nt: TGTGCCACCAGTGACCAGGATCCTACGCTAGGCGGGGGCCACACGCAGTATTTT
d_gene: .
j_gene: TRBJ2-3
abundance: .
v_gene: TRBV24-1

CDR3aa: CAWNNGKTSGAHSSYNEQFF
CDR3nt: TGTGCCTGGAATAACGGGAAGACTAGCGGGGCCCACAGCTCCTACAATGAGCAGTTCTTC
d_gene: TRBD2
j_gene: TRBJ2-1
abundance: .
v_gene: TRBV30

CDR3aa: CASSLWHDETQYF
CDR3nt: TGTGCCAGCAGTTTATGGCACGATGAGACCCAGTACTTC
d_gene: .
j_gene: TRBJ2-5
abundance: few
v_gene: TRBV28

CDR3aa: CASSQDQGRRQYF
CDR3nt: TGCGCCAGCAGCCAAGATCAGGGCCGGAGGCAGTACTTC
d_gene: .
j_gene: TRBJ2-7
abundance: few
v_gene: TRBV4-3

CDR3aa: CATSRDNWRATHYGYTF
CDR3nt: TGTGCCACCAGCAGAGATAATTGGAGGGCTACCCACTATGGCTACACCTTC
d_gene: .
j_gene: TRBJ1-2
abundance: .
v_gene: TRBV15

CDR3aa: CATSPGGSQFF
CDR3nt: TGTGCCACCTCACCGGGGGGATCACAGTTCTTC
d_gene: TRBD2
j_gene: TRBJ2-1
abundance: few
v_gene: TRBV2

CDR3aa: CSVAKDGGGFTEAFF
CDR3nt: TGCAGCGTCGCCAAAGACGGAGGCGGTTTCACTGAAGCTTTCTTT
d_gene: .
j_gene: TRBJ1-1
abundance: .
v_gene: TRBV29-1

CDR3aa: CASSSRLAGGRNQETQYF
CDR3nt: TGTGCCAGCAGTTCTCGACTAGCGGGGGGCCGAAACCAAGAGACCCAGTACTTC
d_gene: TRBD2
j_gene: TRBJ2-5
abundance: .
v_gene: TRBV27

CDR3aa: CASSAQGPNTGELFF
CDR3nt: TGTGCCAGCAGTGCACAGGGTCCCAACACCGGGGAGCTGTTTTTT
d_gene: .
j_gene: TRBJ2-2
abundance: .
v_gene: TRBV25-1

CDR3aa: CASSLFGDRDGGSYEQYF
CDR3nt: TGCGCCAGCAGCCTCTTCGGCGATCGGGACGGTGGATCCTACGAGCAGTACTTC
d_gene: .
j_gene: TRBJ2-7
abundance: .
v_gene: TRBV4-1

CDR3aa: CASRPLGGHSKNIQYF
CDR3nt: TGTGCCAGCAGGCCTCTCGGTGGGCACTCCAAAAACATTCAGTACTTC
d_gene: .
j_gene: TRBJ2-4
abundance: .
v_gene: TRBV12-3/TRBV12-4

CDR3aa: CASSLGNRGALNEQYF
CDR3nt: TGTGCCAGCAGCTTGGGGAACCGGGGGGCCTTGAACGAGCAGTACTTC
d_gene: .
j_gene: TRBJ2-7
abundance: few
v_gene: TRBV11-2

CDR3aa: CASSTVRGARRNTEAFF
CDR3nt: TGTGCCAGCAGTACCGTTCGGGGGGCCCGGCGAAACACTGAAGCTTTCTTT
d_gene: .
j_gene: TRBJ1-1
abundance: .
v_gene: TRBV5-6

CDR3aa: CSATPGTDSYEQYF
CDR3nt: TGCAGTGCCACTCCCGGGACAGACTCCTACGAGCAGTACTTC
d_gene: TRBD1
j_gene: TRBJ2-7
abundance: .
v_gene: TRBV20-1

CDR3aa: CASSQESTAWAGAQYF
CDR3nt: TGTGCCAGCAGCCAAGAGAGTACAGCATGGGCAGGGGCCCAGTACTTC
d_gene: .
j_gene: TRBJ2-5
abundance: .
v_gene: TRBV4-2

CDR3aa: CSARITSGQETQYF
CDR3nt: TGCAGTGCTAGAATAACGTCAGGCCAAGAGACCCAGTACTTC
d_gene: .
j_gene: TRBJ2-5
abundance: .
v_gene: TRBV20-1

CDR3aa: CASSLVTSGYEQYF
CDR3nt: TGTGCCAGCAGTTTAGTGACTAGCGGATACGAGCAGTACTTC
d_gene: TRBD2
j_gene: TRBJ2-7
abundance: few
v_gene: TRBV28

CDR3aa: CASSNRDWETQYF
CDR3nt: TGTGCCAGTAGTAATAGGGACTGGGAGACCCAGTACTTC
d_gene: .
j_gene: TRBJ2-5
abundance: .
v_gene: TRBV19

CDR3aa: CASSISLDSTDTQYF
CDR3nt: TGTGCCAGCAGCATCTCCTTGGACAGCACAGATACGCAGTATTTT
d_gene: .
j_gene: TRBJ2-3
abundance: .
v_gene: TRBV6-5

CDR3aa: CASSLPGDRQGKNEQFF
CDR3nt: TGTGCCAGCAGTTTGCCTGGAGATAGACAGGGCAAGAATGAGCAGTTCTTC
d_gene: TRBD1
j_gene: TRBJ2-1
abundance: .
v_gene: TRBV28

CDR3aa: CATSRGDSQETQYF
CDR3nt: TGTGCCACCAGCAGGGGGGACAGCCAAGAGACCCAGTACTTC
d_gene: TRBD1
j_gene: TRBJ2-5
abundance: few
v_gene: TRBV15

CDR3aa: CSARDSAGKVPDTQYF
CDR3nt: TGCAGTGCTAGAGATTCGGCAGGGAAGGTTCCAGATACGCAGTATTTT
d_gene: .
j_gene: TRBJ2-3
abundance: .
v_gene: TRBV20-1

CDR3aa: CSARDWADTYEQYF
CDR3nt: TGCAGTGCTAGAGATTGGGCCGATACCTACGAGCAGTACTTC
d_gene: .
j_gene: TRBJ2-7
abundance: .
v_gene: TRBV20-1

CDR3aa: CASSLGWASGDVEQFF
CDR3nt: TGTGCCAGCAGCTTAGGTTGGGCTAGCGGGGATGTTGAGCAGTTCTTC
d_gene: TRBD2
j_gene: TRBJ2-1
abundance: many
v_gene: TRBV7-9

CDR3aa: CASSQRDRVPEETQYF
CDR3nt: TGTGCCAGCAGCCAACGGGACAGGGTCCCAGAGGAGACCCAGTACTTC
d_gene: TRBD1
j_gene: TRBJ2-5
abundance: .
v_gene: TRBV3-1

CDR3aa: CASNHGTGKEPQHF
CDR3nt: TGTGCCAGCAACCACGGGACAGGGAAGGAGCCCCAGCATTTT
d_gene: TRBD1
j_gene: TRBJ1-5
abundance: few
v_gene: TRBV12-3/TRBV12-4

CDR3aa: CASSFRGVEGLTTGELFF
CDR3nt: TGTGCCAGCAGTTTCAGAGGGGTAGAGGGGTTGACCACCGGGGAGCTGTTTTTT
d_gene: .
j_gene: TRBJ2-2
abundance: many
v_gene: TRBV28

CDR3aa: CASSLEGGREQYF
CDR3nt: TGCGCCAGCAGCTTGGAGGGGGGCCGGGAGCAGTACTTC
d_gene: .
j_gene: TRBJ2-7
abundance: .
v_gene: TRBV5-1

CDR3aa: CASSSPPLAGKPRAQYF
CDR3nt: TGTGCCAGCAGTTCCCCCCCACTAGCGGGGAAACCGCGGGCCCAGTACTTC
d_gene: TRBD2
j_gene: TRBJ2-5
abundance: .
v_gene: TRBV28

CDR3aa: CASSQDLRGELISVGYGYTF
CDR3nt: TGTGCCAGCAGCCAAGATCTCAGGGGTGAATTAATCTCTGTGGGCTATGGCTACACCTTC
d_gene: .
j_gene: TRBJ1-2
abundance: once
v_gene: TRBV4-2

CDR3aa: CASSLPTGELFF
CDR3nt: TGTGCCAGCAGCCTACCGACCGGGGAGCTGTTTTTT
d_gene: .
j_gene: TRBJ2-2
abundance: few
v_gene: TRBV3-1

CDR3aa: CASSQEMQGGYGYTF
CDR3nt: TGTGCCAGCAGCCAAGAGATGCAGGGCGGCTATGGCTACACCTTC
d_gene: .
j_gene: TRBJ1-2
abundance: few
v_gene: TRBV3-1

CDR3aa: CASSLASNTEAFF
CDR3nt: TGTGCCAGCAGCTTAGCTTCGAACACTGAAGCTTTCTTT
d_gene: .
j_gene: TRBJ1-1
abundance: many
v_gene: TRBV5-1

CDR3aa: CSVEATSYEQFF
CDR3nt: TGCAGCGTTGAAGCAACGAGCTATGAGCAGTTCTTC
d_gene: .
j_gene: TRBJ2-1
abundance: many
v_gene: TRBV29-1

CDR3aa: CASSPLGLGQKYTEAFF
CDR3nt: TGCGCCAGCAGCCCCCTGGGATTAGGACAGAAGTACACTGAAGCTTTCTTT
d_gene: .
j_gene: TRBJ1-1
abundance: .
v_gene: TRBV5-1

CDR3aa: CASSFEMNTEAFF
CDR3nt: TGTGCCAGCAGTTTCGAGATGAACACTGAAGCTTTCTTT
d_gene: .
j_gene: TRBJ1-1
abundance: .
v_gene: TRBV6-6

CDR3aa: CASSQEQARNTQYF
CDR3nt: TGCGCCAGCAGCCAAGAGCAGGCACGTAATACGCAGTATTTT
d_gene: .
j_gene: TRBJ2-3
abundance: .
v_gene: TRBV4-1

CDR3aa: CASSSYSSYNSPLHF
CDR3nt: TGTGCCAGCAGCTCCTACAGCTCCTATAATTCACCCCTCCACTTT
d_gene: .
j_gene: TRBJ1-6
abundance: few
v_gene: TRBV7-8

CDR3aa: CASSPGREQYF
CDR3nt: TGTGCCAGCAGCCCCGGCCGAGAGCAGTACTTC
d_gene: .
j_gene: TRBJ2-7
abundance: few
v_gene: TRBV7-8

CDR3aa: CASSSSGVETQYF
CDR3nt: TGTGCCAGCTCCTCGTCGGGAGTAGAGACCCAGTACTTC
d_gene: .
j_gene: TRBJ2-5
abundance: few
v_gene: TRBV12-3/TRBV12-4

CDR3aa: CASSWQGWEQYF
CDR3nt: TGTGCCAGCAGCTGGCAGGGATGGGAGCAGTACTTC
d_gene: .
j_gene: TRBJ2-7
abundance: .
v_gene: TRBV5-5

CDR3aa: CSVDVEGALTGANVLTF
CDR3nt: TGCAGCGTTGACGTGGAGGGGGCTTTAACTGGGGCCAACGTCCTGACTTTC
d_gene: .
j_gene: TRBJ2-6
abundance: .
v_gene: TRBV29-1

CDR3aa: CASSFTGPSYQETQYF
CDR3nt: TGTGCCAGCAGCTTTACAGGTCCGTCGTACCAAGAGACCCAGTACTTC
d_gene: .
j_gene: TRBJ2-5
abundance: few
v_gene: TRBV12-3/TRBV12-4

CDR3aa: CSVEDWQGGPYEQYF
CDR3nt: TGCAGCGTTGAAGATTGGCAGGGGGGCCCCTACGAGCAGTACTTC
d_gene: .
j_gene: TRBJ2-7
abundance: .
v_gene: TRBV29-1